The 21 T cell receptor beta chains below come from one sample, sequenced in a study of T cells in Graves' hyperthyroidism and ophthalmopathy. RNA transcripts yielded amplified TCR beta CDR3 regions. Using the HTBI primer set, a first-round RT-PCR was run on the TCR CDR3. MiXCR, applied by TCRdb to the multiplex PCR reads, yields one record per CDR3 protein. The sample consists of about 400,000 distinct CDR3 sequences, 15% to 18% of them appearing once. Sequencing was carried out using blood. The receptors come from a woman younger than 35 with Graves' hyperthyroidism that later progressed to Graves' ophthalmopathy.

Details on this clonotype: One junction end disagrees with the germline gene, perhaps due to a read error. The CDR3 reads CASGLGQEYEQYF. The DNA for the CDR3 is TGTGCCAGCGGTTTGGGACAGGAGTACGAGCAGTACTTC. The chain combines TRBV28 with TRBJ2-7; 8 bases agree with TRBD1. This CDR3 has 13 residues. Per the germline V gene, CDR1 is MDHEN and CDR2 is SYDVKM.

Remarks on this clonotype: A read error may explain this, as a much larger clone is one base away. The V and J genes are TRBV12-3 or TRBV12-4 and TRBJ2-5; 13 positions agree with TRBD2. Germline trimming cut 6 bases from V and 9 bases from J; bases unmatched to any gene: 13. This CDR3 has 16 residues. CDR3 sequence reads: CASREGTSGDPEAQYF. CDR3 in DNA: TGTGCCAGCAGAGAGGGGACTAGCGGGGACCCGGAGGCCCAGTACTTC.

This clonotype was seen at least ten times. J is TRBJ2-1 and V is TRBV3-1; D unclear. This CDR3 has 12 amino acids. Germline CDR1 is LGHDT and CDR2 is YNNKEL (reference sequence). Trimming pared 2 bases from V and 8 bases from J, leaving 7 bases between. CDR3 loop: CASSQTRYEQFF. CDR3 bases: TGTGCCAGCAGCCAAACAAGGTATGAGCAGTTCTTC.

The table lists this clonotype with many counts. This chain joins TRBV7-9 and TRBJ2-5; no firm D call. The CDR3 is 11 residues long. Trimming left V 6 bases short and J 3 bases short, with 5 bases between. Germline CDR1 and CDR2: SEHNR and FQNEAQ (reference sequence). CDR3 residues: CASRIEETQYF. CDR3 in DNA: TGTGCCAGCAGAATAGAAGAGACCCAGTACTTC.

The chain uses TRBV20-1 and TRBJ2-1; the match to TRBD2 covers 10 bases. Germline assignment: CDR1 DFQATT and CDR2 SNEGSKA (reference sequence). The CDR3 covers 13 residues. CDR3 loop: CSSLTSGKGEQFF. As DNA, the CDR3 is TGCAGCTCACTAACTAGCGGGAAGGGGGAGCAGTTCTTC.

Only one count was recorded for this clonotype. A much larger clone sits a single nucleotide away, making a read error possible. V gene TRBV12-5 combines with J gene TRBJ2-1; D remains unclear. The CDR3 spans 15 residues. From germline, CDR1 is LGHNT and CDR2 FRNRAP. The V and J ends lost 6 bases and 4 bases respectively, with 16 bases between them. DNA of the CDR3: TGTGCTAGTGGCCTGACTGGCGGAGCGTACAATGAGCAGTTCTTC. Protein sequence: CASGLTGGAYNEQFF.

The V gene is TRBV7-2, the J gene TRBJ1-5; weak D call: TRBD1 (6 bases). Looked up from germline, CDR1 is SGHTA and CDR2 is FQGNSA. CDR3 length equals 15 residues. V gave up 1 base and J gave up 6 bases, with 13 bases separating them. The CDR3 coding sequence is TGTGCCAGCAGCTTAGAGGCAGGGGTCGGTCAGCCCCAGCATTTT. Encoded protein: CASSLEAGVGQPQHF.

This clonotype was recorded a few times. This chain uses TRBV20-1 with TRBJ2-1; 11 bases align to TRBD2. CDR3 length: 14 residues. Germline CDR1 DFQATT, CDR2 SNEGSKA (reference sequence). The CDR3 coding sequence is TGCAGGGCCACTTCGGGACTAGCGGCTAATGAGCAGTTCTTC. This codes for CRATSGLAANEQFF.

This clonotype was seen repeatedly, ten times or more. The rearrangement joins TRBV2 to TRBJ2-1, with 13 nucleotides matching TRBD2. This CDR3 has 16 residues. J gave up 8 bases and V 6 bases, and 10 bases lay outside the gene matches. Germline V CDR1 and CDR2: SNHLY, FYNNEI. The CDR3 region is CASRSGGLAGAYEQFF. The CDR3 bases are TGTGCCAGCAGATCGGGCGGACTAGCGGGAGCATATGAGCAGTTCTTC.

This clonotype was detected many times. The V and J genes are TRBV5-1 and TRBJ2-1; TRBD2 agrees at 7 bases. Looked up from germline, CDR1 is SGHRS and CDR2 is YFSETQ. This CDR3 is built from 16 residues. Unmatched junction bases numbered 9, after V lost 0 bases and J lost 6 bases. The CDR3 sequence: CASSLVGGGVGNEQFF. DNA for the CDR3: TGCGCCAGCAGCTTGGTTGGGGGGGGGGTCGGCAATGAGCAGTTCTTC.

This clonotype was picked up a small number of times. The V and J genes are TRBV29-1 and TRBJ1-4; D perhaps matches TRBD1 (5 bases). V lost 0 bases to trimming and J lost 3 bases, with 11 bases between them. CDR1 and CDR2 (germline): SQVTM, ANQGSEA. This CDR3 comprises 15 residues. The DNA of the CDR3 is TGCAGCGTTGAAGATGGCTGGGGGGCTAATGAAAAACTGTTTTTT. Protein product: CSVEDGWGANEKLFF. Full variable domain (missing parts from reference TRBV29-1 and TRBJ1-4): SAVISQKPSRDICQRGTSLTIQCQVDSQVTMMFWYRQQPGQSLTLIATANQGSEATYESGFVIDKFPISRPNLTFSTLTVSNMSPEDSSIYLCSVEDGWGANEKLFFGSGTQLSVL.

As for this clonotype: A single base separates this from a much larger clone, so it may be a read error. The V call is TRBV15, the J call TRBJ2-1; D is possibly TRBD2 (6 bases). The ends were cut back, 3 bases at V and 4 bases at J, with 19 bases in the middle. This CDR3 is built from 17 residues. Germline loops: CDR1 LNHNV, CDR2 YYDKDF (reference sequence). CDR3 sequence (DNA): TGTGCCACCAGCAGTAAAACGCACTGGAGGGTTTACAATGAGCAGTTCTTC. Translating gives CATSSKTHWRVYNEQFF.

This clonotype was counted ten times or more. The CDR3 coding sequence is TGTGCCATCAGTGAGGGCCAGGGGAATGGCTACACCTTC. This encodes CAISEGQGNGYTF. This rearrangement joins TRBV10-3 to TRBJ1-2; D perhaps matches TRBD1 (6 bases). CDR1 and CDR2 (germline): ENHRY, SYGVKD. The CDR3 is made up of 13 amino acids. V lost 2 bases to trimming and J lost 6 bases, with 10 bases between them.

This clonotype was counted at least ten times. The chain joins TRBV3-1 to TRBJ2-5; 7 positions agree with TRBD1. V shed 5 bases and J 5 bases; nucleotides not matched to a gene: 8. This CDR3 comprises 14 residues. Looked up from germline, CDR1 is LGHDT and CDR2 is YNNKEL (reference sequence). The CDR3 bases are TGTGCCAGCAGCTCTCGAGGGGGCAGGGAGACCCAGTACTTC. This codes for CASSSRGGRETQYF.

This clonotype has a count of ten or more. This rearrangement joins TRBV11-2 to TRBJ1-4; D gene unclear. V lost 2 bases to trimming and J lost 8 bases, with 15 bases between them. The germline V gene has CDR1 SGHAT and CDR2 FQNNGV. The CDR3 runs to 15 residues. The CDR3 loop is CASSLLSGLEEKLFF. The CDR3 nucleotides are TGTGCCAGCAGCTTACTTTCGGGGTTGGAGGAAAAACTGTTTTTT. Full variable domain (missing parts from reference TRBV11-2 and TRBJ1-4): EAGVAQSPRYKIIEKRQSVAFWCNPISGHATLYWYQQILGQGPKLLIQFQNNGVVDDSQLPKDRFSAERLKGVDSTLKIQPAKLEDSAVYLCASSLLSGLEEKLFFGSGTQLSVL.

This clonotype was recorded many times. V gene TRBV18 combines with J gene TRBJ2-1, with 11 bases that match TRBD2. Germline CDR1 and CDR2: KGHSH and LQKENI. Trimming cost V 3 bases and J 5 bases; bases outside gene matches: 9. The CDR3 has 17 amino acids. This CDR3 reads CASSPLLAGGPNNEQFF. The CDR3 nucleotides read TGTGCCAGCTCACCTCTTTTAGCGGGAGGGCCCAACAATGAGCAGTTCTTC.

In its sample, this clonotype was seen many times. This sequence joins TRBV6-1 and TRBJ2-7; 10 bases fit TRBD2. With 4 bases clipped from V and 4 bases from J, the junction kept 7 bases outside the gene matches. This CDR3 spans 15 amino acids. Per the germline V gene, CDR1 is MNHNS and CDR2 is SASEGT. CDR3 sequence (DNA): TGTGCCAGCAGTGGACCTAGCGGGAGACGGTACGAGCAGTACTTC. It codes for CASSGPSGRRYEQYF.

CDR3 coding DNA: TGCAGCGTTGCCTTCGGTCTAGCGGCCGAGCAGTACTTC. Amino acids: CSVAFGLAAEQYF. The J gene is TRBJ2-7, the V gene TRBV29-1; 7 bases agree with TRBD2. The germline gives CDR1 SQVTM, CDR2 ANQGSEA. J gave up 6 bases and V 4 bases, and 9 bases lay outside the gene matches. The length of the CDR3 is 13 residues.

This sequence joins TRBV15 and TRBJ2-5, with D perhaps matching TRBD2 (5 bases). The CDR3 consists of 15 residues. Germline CDR1 is LNHNV and CDR2 is YYDKDF (reference sequence). V shed 0 bases and J shed 3 bases, with 11 bases lying between them. The CDR3 protein is CATSRDGFGEETQYF. The CDR3 DNA reads as TGTGCCACCAGCAGAGATGGTTTCGGGGAAGAGACCCAGTACTTC.

This clonotype was seen more than once but under ten times. The chain is built from TRBV29-1 and TRBJ2-5, with 13 bases that match TRBD2. Trimming took 7 bases from V and 5 from J; bases not matched to a gene: 10. Germline V gene lookup returns CDR1 SQVTM and CDR2 ANQGSEA. The CDR3 loop spans 15 amino acids. The CDR3, as DNA: TGCAGCGCGTGCCGGACTAGCGGGAGAATGGAGACCCAGTACTTC. Encoded protein: CSACRTSGRMETQYF.

This clonotype appeared many times. This chain connects TRBV13 to TRBJ2-5; D remains unclear. CDR1 is PRHDT, CDR2 FYEKMQ, per germline (reference sequence). CDR3 length: 13 amino acids. Between the trimmed V and J ends, which lost 5 bases and 1 base, there was a span of 8 bases. This CDR3 is CASSIQIQETQYF. CDR3 nucleotide sequence: TGTGCCAGCAGCATACAGATCCAAGAGACCCAGTACTTC. The complete variable domain, with remaining parts taken from reference TRBV13 and TRBJ2-5, reads AAGVIQSPRHLIKEKRETATLKCYPIPRHDTVYWYQQGPGQDPQFLISFYEKMQSDKGSIPDRFSAQQFSDYHSELNMSSLELGDSALYFCASSIQIQETQYFGPGTRLLVL.